The entry below gives a single TCR beta chain sequence along with its context. This receptor's antigen is unknown. Base-call qualities are not available, and no considerably larger clone is one nucleotide away. The immunoSEQ assay at survey resolution was used to sequence TCRbeta rearrangements from genomic DNA. Turning to the authors' computational methods: A lowest detectable productive clonotype frequency of 2.59 x 10-5 was observed in the TCR sequencing data. Only productive TCRbeta rearrangements, meaning sequences that were complete and in-frame, were kept for the analyses. Sample clonality was computed as Simpson clonality in the immunoSEQ Analyzer version 3.0. Clones were categorized by frequency as very rare, small, medium, large (1-20%) or hyperexpanded (>20%). Generation probabilities were estimated with OLGA 1.2.3, V-gene circos plots were made with VDJtools, specificities were looked up in VDJdb, and CDR3 motifs were identified with GLIPH. The table comes from immuneACCESS by way of TCRdb, which keeps in-frame sequences with V and J called. Part of the clones is missing from these tables; in studies checked, under half for an unresolved V gene and the rest for unknown reasons. Clone size and V and J calls were adopted from that table, with D and trimming inferred from the DNA. The sample yields about 45,000 clones; 65% to 90% were counted once. The leading ten clones occupy less than 3% of the sample.

The healthy control group was made up of around 40 blood donors, and the Finnish Red Cross blood service supplied their buffy coats. All TCR-sequenced material derived from peripheral blood: patient blood samples and healthy donor buffy coats. Peripheral blood mononuclear cells were isolated by Ficoll-Hypaque gradient centrifugation. CD4+ cells were purified magnetically from the buffy coats of healthy controls. Genomic DNA was extracted with the Gentra Puregene Cell and Tissue kit and quantified on a Qubit 2.0 fluorometer. The data belong to a study of STAT5B mutations in CD4+ large granular lymphocyte leukemia (dated by TCRdb to between 2021 and 2024). Concerning the study at large: Among the healthy controls, the CDR3 'QG' motif was associated with a particular HLA allele. TCRbeta repertoires of CD4+ T-cell large granular lymphocyte leukemia patients were compared with those of healthy blood donors. The purity of purified fractions was confirmed by flow cytometry on FACSCanto II or FACSVerse to exceed 95% among lymphocytes.

Results the study describes overall, beyond this receptor: The data were not HLA-matched, and the relatively small sample size could explain the higher clonality seen in CD4+ compared with CD8+ T-LGLL. Main leukemic clonotypes were private to each patient, although 20% to 25% of the main leukemic clonotypes were found at low frequency in the non-leukemic repertoires of other patients. TRBV06-family usage was enriched among the top patient clones (8/27) compared with healthy controls (2/35). CD4-sorted patient repertoires appeared more clonal than healthy CD4+ repertoires, and this difference persisted after removing the putative leukemic clones.

The CDR3 numbers 16 residues from cysteine through phenylalanine. Only CDR3 DNA is held: 48 bases, read in frame from base 1. Between the V and J ends, shortened by 3 bases and 3 bases respectively, the junction contains 15 bases. Input material: CD4+ T cells from blood buffy coats. This receptor was taken from a human donor in good health. The chain is assembled from TRBV23-1 and TRBJ1-5; the D segment could be TRBD1, given 5 matching bases. TRBV23-1 is an ORF for which the function is uncertain. The bases read TGCGCCAGCAGTCAGCTTGTCAGGGACGACAATCAGCCCCAGCATTTT. Translation gives CASSQLVRDDNQPQHF.